The TCR beta chain under discussion was sequenced for a study of blood T cell repertoires in COVID-19. TCRdb's copy holds only in-frame clones and misses some; the assay was immunoSEQ multiplex PCR. Of 300,000 to 350,000 clones detected, under 90% appear once; the ten largest clones hold roughly a tenth. The receptor comes from a woman in her twenties or thirties who had recovered from COVID-19. Source material: PBMCs or T cells enriched from blood (not recorded which).

The CDR3 bases are TGTGCCAGCACCGCATCTAGCGGAGCCTACAATGAGCAGTTCTTC. This gives the protein CASTASSGAYNEQFF. This chain links TRBV3-1 (or the pseudogene TRBV3-2) with TRBJ2-1; 7 positions match TRBD2. There are 15 residues in the CDR3. Trimming at V came to 7 bases and at J to 2 bases, leaving 8 bases not matched to a gene. Germline assignment: CDR1 LGHDT and CDR2 YNNKEL (reference sequence).